Described below is a single T cell receptor (beta chain) sequence and its context. Germline-derived CDR1 and CDR2 are MNHEY and SVGAGI. Trimming removed 3 bases from V and 7 bases from J; junction bases left unmatched: 8. This CDR3 spans 16 amino acids. Time point meaning: late/post reinfection, 12 to 24 weeks after detection. The sorted cells went straight to TCR sequencing with no prior in vitro expansion. The data were taken from a study of memory CD8 T cells in hepatitis C reinfection. Profiled with immunoSEQ multiplex PCR; TCRdb holds only in-frame clones, not every one. The sample shows some 46,000 clones, roughly nine tenths of them seen only once.

This chain connects TRBV6-5 to TRBJ2-1, with 11 bases matching TRBD2. This receptor was identified in a man in his late teens or twenties with hepatitis C virus infection. The sequencing sample was made of naive CD8+ T cells sorted from blood. The DNA for the CDR3 is TGTGCCAGCAGTTATTTAACTAGCGGGAGAGGTAATGAGCAGTTCTTC. It codes for CASSYLTSGRGNEQFF.